Listed below are T cell receptor beta chains from one sample, sequenced in a study of T cell responses to AZD1222 COVID-19 vaccine. The protocol was immunoSEQ multiplex PCR, while the TCRdb copy is restricted to in-frame clones and leaves out a portion. The profile shows 55,000 to 85,000 clones, around 84% of them singletons. The sample here was peripheral blood, taken on day 0 of AZD1222 vaccination. These receptor sequences come from an adult in good health. Each CDR3 is given with its conserved first and last residue. The D gene is left open where the match is weak. Expanded clones are given a class, and other clones once, few, many or no size at all.

clone_size	v_call	j_call	d_call	cdr3_aa	cdr3_nt
-	TRBV27	TRBJ1-1	TRBD1	CASKSFTGGRMNTEAFF	TGTGCCAGCAAAAGTTTCACAGGGGGGCGCATGAACACTGAAGCTTTCTTT
few	TRBV28	TRBJ1-2	TRBD1	CASSLQGARGYGYTF	TGTGCCAGCAGTTTGCAGGGGGCGCGGGGCTATGGCTACACCTTC
-	TRBV3-1/TRBV3-2	TRBJ1-3	-	CASSQAGAVSGNTIYF	TGTGCCAGCAGCCAAGCAGGGGCCGTCTCTGGAAACACCATATATTTT
few	TRBV6-1	TRBJ1-3	TRBD1	CASSGDRRSSGNTIYF	TGTGCCAGCAGTGGGGACAGGAGGAGCTCTGGAAACACCATATATTTT
-	TRBV7-8	TRBJ1-6	-	CASSLVSAHRVKIGSPLHF	TGTGCCAGCAGCTTAGTTTCTGCCCACAGGGTGAAAATAGGTTCACCCCTCCACTTT
-	TRBV6-5	TRBJ1-2	TRBD1	CASSYSRTGRGYGYTF	TGTGCCAGCAGTTACTCCCGGACAGGGAGAGGCTATGGCTACACCTTC
-	TRBV29-1	TRBJ1-5	TRBD1	CSVKTGTGNQPQHF	TGCAGCGTCAAGACAGGGACGGGCAATCAGCCCCAGCATTTT
-	TRBV19	TRBJ1-2	-	CASSIRDLNYGYTF	TGTGCCAGTAGTATTAGGGACCTAAACTATGGCTACACCTTC
-	TRBV3-1/TRBV3-2	TRBJ1-1	-	CASSPWFSLNRDLNTEAFF	TGTGCCAGCAGCCCTTGGTTTAGTCTTAACAGGGACCTAAACACTGAAGCTTTCTTT
once	TRBV2	TRBJ2-1	TRBD1	CASSPDRDNEQFF	TGTGCCAGCAGCCCGGACAGGGACAATGAGCAGTTCTTC
-	TRBV12-3/TRBV12-4	TRBJ2-4	-	CASSLKPSGIQYF	TGTGCCAGCAGTTTAAAACCTTCGGGGATTCAGTACTTC
-	TRBV5-1	TRBJ2-2	TRBD2	CASSKRLATGELFF	TGCGCCAGCAGTAAACGACTAGCGACCGGGGAGCTGTTTTTT
few	TRBV11-2	TRBJ2-4	-	CASSLGGTDIQYF	TGTGCCAGCAGCTTGGGGGGGACAGATATTCAGTACTTC
-	TRBV12-5	TRBJ2-1	-	CASGLEGGAGEQFF	TGTGCTAGTGGTTTGGAAGGGGGGGCCGGTGAGCAGTTCTTC
once	TRBV4-1	TRBJ1-2	TRBD1	CASSRQGPYGYTF	TGCGCCAGCAGTCGACAGGGGCCCTATGGCTACACCTTC
-	TRBV14	TRBJ1-1	TRBD1	CASSQESGTGLTEAFF	TGTGCCAGCAGCCAAGAATCTGGGACAGGGCTCACTGAAGCTTTCTTT
-	TRBV10-2	TRBJ1-5	TRBD1	CASSETGGAQPQHF	TGCGCCAGCAGTGAGACAGGGGGCGCGCAGCCCCAGCATTTT
-	TRBV7-6	TRBJ2-5	-	CASSLSGGMGNPQETQYF	TGTGCCAGCAGCTTAAGTGGGGGGATGGGAAACCCACAAGAGACCCAGTACTTC
-	TRBV19	TRBJ2-3	TRBD1	CASSGQATTDTQYF	TGTGCCAGTAGCGGACAGGCCACGACAGATACGCAGTATTTT
-	TRBV6-5	TRBJ1-4	-	CASSYNLGAAEKLFF	TGTGCCAGCAGTTACAATCTGGGGGCGGCGGAAAAACTGTTTTTT
few	TRBV30	TRBJ1-4	-	CAWSGQFLEKLFF	TGTGCCTGGAGTGGCCAATTTCTAGAAAAACTGTTTTTT